Following are 15 T cell receptor beta chains from one sample sequenced in a study of blood T cell repertoires in COVID-19. Profiling relied on immunoSEQ multiplex PCR, and the TCRdb table lists in-frame clones only, not all of them. The data hold about 200,000 clones, with about four fifths observed a single time. The specimen sequenced was peripheral blood. These receptors originate from a woman in her forties with acute or convalescent COVID-19.

The rearrangement joins TRBV6-6 to TRBJ1-1; D is possibly TRBD1 (5 bases). The CDR3 is made up of 13 amino acids. Germline assignment: CDR1 MNHNY and CDR2 SVGAGI (reference sequence). V lost 5 bases and J 1 base, leaving 8 bases between the germline ends. CDR3: CASSGDRNTEAFF. The CDR3, as DNA: TGTGCCAGCAGTGGCGACAGGAACACTGAAGCTTTCTTT.

This sequence joins TRBV10-3 and TRBJ2-2; TRBD2 matches at 7 bases. The CDR3 loop spans 15 amino acids. The junction had 7 bases not matched to a gene; V was cut back by 6 bases and J by 3 bases. Germline loops: CDR1 ENHRY, CDR2 SYGVKD. CDR3: CAIRPGLPDTGELFF. The DNA of the CDR3 is TGTGCCATCAGGCCGGGACTACCGGACACCGGGGAGCTGTTTTTT.

The gene calls are TRBV7-2 and TRBJ1-1; TRBD1 is a possible D gene (5 bases). The CDR3 sequence is 16 residues long. Germline CDR1 reads SGHTA; CDR2 reads FQGNSA. The V and J ends lost 5 bases and 4 bases respectively, with 20 bases between them. Here the CDR3 reads CASSPGGRGRGTEAFF. In DNA, the CDR3 is TGTGCCAGCAGCCCTGGTGGGAGGGGAAGGGGCACTGAAGCTTTCTTT. The whole variable domain, remainder taken from reference TRBV7-2 and TRBJ1-1, is GAGVSQSPSNKVTEKGKDVELRCDPISGHTALYWYRQSLGQGLEFLIYFQGNSAPDKSGLPSDRFSAERTGGSVSTLTIQRTQQEDSAVYLCASSPGGRGRGTEAFFGQGTRLTVV.

A single count supports this clone. The genes are TRBV3-1 (or the pseudogene TRBV3-2) and TRBJ2-3, with 10 positions matching TRBD2. Trimming cost V 4 bases and J 10 bases; bases outside gene matches: 20. Germline assignment: CDR1 LGHDT and CDR2 YNNKEL (reference sequence). The CDR3 is made up of 18 amino acids. The CDR3, as DNA: TGTGCCAGCAGCCCACTCCAGGGTCCGGGACTAGCGACAAGGTCGCAGTATTTT. This encodes CASSPLQGPGLATRSQYF.

A note on this clone: Other DNA sequences from this sample encode an identical CDR3 as well. The V and J genes are TRBV6-5 and TRBJ1-1, with D possibly TRBD1 on 6 matching bases. CDR3 length: 13 amino acids. CDR1 and CDR2 (germline): MNHEY, SVGAGI. Trimming took off 6 bases at V and 0 bases at J, with 8 bases between the two ends. CDR3 region: CASRQGLNTEAFF. The CDR3 region has the DNA TGTGCCAGCAGACAGGGTTTGAACACTGAAGCTTTCTTT.

V usage is TRBV7-6 and J usage is TRBJ2-5; 10 bases fit TRBD1. Germline V gene data show CDR1 as SGHVS and CDR2 as FNYEAQ. Trimming cost V 2 bases and J 1 base; bases outside gene matches: 4. The CDR3 length is 16 residues. CDR3 sequence reads: CASSLTRTGGQETQYF. For the CDR3, the DNA is TGTGCCAGCAGCTTAACCCGGACAGGGGGCCAAGAGACCCAGTACTTC.

Only a few counts were recorded for this clone. V and J are TRBV19 and TRBJ2-1; D is perhaps TRBD1 (6 bases). Germline V lookup: CDR1 LNHDA, CDR2 SQIVND (reference sequence). The CDR3 is 13 residues long. Deletions cut 4 bases from V and 4 bases from J, with 8 bases between. CDR3: CASSTTGYNEQFF. The DNA for the CDR3 is TGTGCCAGTAGTACCACAGGGTACAATGAGCAGTTCTTC.

V and J are TRBV27 and TRBJ2-7; D is unclear. The germline V and J ends were trimmed by 4 bases and 2 bases, with 9 bases remaining between them. The CDR3 runs 13 residues. CDR1 and CDR2 from the germline V gene are MNHEY and SMNVEV (reference sequence). CDR3 sequence reads: CASSSGPPYEQYF. The CDR3 DNA is TGTGCCAGCAGTTCAGGCCCCCCCTACGAGCAGTACTTC.

This sequence joins TRBV29-1 and TRBJ1-2; D unclear. Trimming cost V 6 bases and J 7 bases, with 18 bases left between them. The germline gives CDR1 SQVTM, CDR2 ANQGSEA. The CDR3 extends over 13 amino acids. This CDR3 is CSVARPPTSGYTF. In DNA form, the CDR3 reads TGCAGCGTCGCCCGCCCGCCCACGAGTGGCTACACCTTC. The full variable domain, in which reference TRBV29-1 and TRBJ1-2 provide the parts outside the CDR3, is SAVISQKPSRDICQRGTSLTIQCQVDSQVTMMFWYRQQPGQSLTLIATANQGSEATYESGFVIDKFPISRPNLTFSTLTVSNMSPEDSSIYLCSVARPPTSGYTFGSGTRLTVV.

Comments on this clone: The same CDR3 arises from other DNA sequences in this sample as well. The chain is built from TRBV18 and TRBJ1-2, with D unresolved. Germline V gene lookup returns CDR1 KGHSH and CDR2 LQKENI. CDR3 length: 13 amino acids. Trimming took off 2 bases at V and 0 bases at J, with 4 bases between the two ends. The CDR3: CASSPGSNYGYTF. The CDR3 bases are TGTGCCAGCTCACCAGGCTCTAACTATGGCTACACCTTC.

The chain has TRBV7-2 and TRBJ2-5, with 10 bases fitting TRBD2. Germline assignment: CDR1 SGHTA and CDR2 FQGNSA. Germline trimming cut 4 bases from V and 4 bases from J; bases unmatched to any gene: 15. The CDR3 has 18 amino acids. CDR3 amino acids: CASSWPGLAPGESETQYF. CDR3 coding DNA: TGTGCCAGCAGCTGGCCGGGACTAGCGCCCGGAGAGTCAGAGACCCAGTACTTC.

There are a few counts of this clone. This chain links TRBV7-2 with TRBJ1-2, with D unclear. Trimming took 1 base from V and 5 from J, leaving 11 bases between them. CDR3 length equals 14 residues. CDR1 is SGHTA and CDR2 is FQGNSA in the germline V gene. CDR3 sequence reads: CASSLDSQMYGYTF. The CDR3, as DNA: TGTGCCAGCAGCTTAGACAGTCAGATGTATGGCTACACCTTC.

The chain combines TRBV9 with TRBJ2-7; 10 positions agree with TRBD1. V shed 4 bases, J shed 7 bases, and the junction held 11 bases outside the gene matches. This CDR3 is 15 amino acids long. Germline V CDR1 and CDR2: SGDLS, YYNGEE. In DNA form, the CDR3 reads TGTGCCAGCAGCCCCTCCCCGGGGACAGGGGTTGAGCAGTACTTC. This translates into CASSPSPGTGVEQYF.

This clone has just one count. This chain connects TRBV5-5 to TRBJ2-7; D possibly corresponds to TRBD1 (6 bases). This CDR3 is built from 13 residues. V gave up 4 bases and J gave up 3 bases, with 11 bases separating them. Germline V gene data show CDR1 as SGHKS and CDR2 as YYEKEE (reference sequence). The CDR3 DNA reads as TGTGCCAGCAGCGTGTTACAGGGCTACGAGCAGTACTTC. Amino acids: CASSVLQGYEQYF. The full variable domain, its missing parts supplied by reference TRBV5-5 and TRBJ2-7, is DAGVTQSPTHLIKTRGQQVTLRCSPISGHKSVSWYQQVLGQGPQFIFQYYEKEERGRGNFPDRFSARQFPNYSSELNVNALLLGDSALYLCASSVLQGYEQYFGPGTRLTVT.

The chain has TRBV27 and TRBJ2-2, with 9 bases lining up with TRBD1. The V gene end was trimmed by 2 bases and the J gene end by 5 bases; junction bases not matched to a gene: 15. Germline V lookup: CDR1 MNHEY, CDR2 SMNVEV (reference sequence). The CDR3 spans 19 residues. The CDR3 coding sequence is TGTGCCAGCAGTTTAACTCGGTCCGGACAGGGGACAGGGACCGGGGAGCTGTTTTTT. Translated: CASSLTRSGQGTGTGELFF.